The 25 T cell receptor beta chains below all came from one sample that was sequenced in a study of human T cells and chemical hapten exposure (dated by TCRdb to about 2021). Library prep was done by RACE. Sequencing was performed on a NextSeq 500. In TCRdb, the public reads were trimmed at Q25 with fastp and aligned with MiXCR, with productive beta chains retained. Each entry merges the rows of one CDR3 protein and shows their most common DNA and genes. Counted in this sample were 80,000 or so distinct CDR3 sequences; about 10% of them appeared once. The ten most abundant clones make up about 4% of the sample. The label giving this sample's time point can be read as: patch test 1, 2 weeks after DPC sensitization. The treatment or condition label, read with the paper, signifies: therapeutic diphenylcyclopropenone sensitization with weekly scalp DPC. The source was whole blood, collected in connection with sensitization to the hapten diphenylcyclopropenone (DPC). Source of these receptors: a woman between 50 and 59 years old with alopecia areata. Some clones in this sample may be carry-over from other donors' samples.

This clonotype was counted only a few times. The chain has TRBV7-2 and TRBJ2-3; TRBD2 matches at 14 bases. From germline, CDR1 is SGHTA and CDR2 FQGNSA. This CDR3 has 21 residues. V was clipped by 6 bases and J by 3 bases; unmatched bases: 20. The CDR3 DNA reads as TGTGCCAGCAGAACCACCGAGGGACTAGCGGGAGTGTGGCCCTTTACAGATACGCAGTATTTT. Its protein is CASRTTEGLAGVWPFTDTQYF. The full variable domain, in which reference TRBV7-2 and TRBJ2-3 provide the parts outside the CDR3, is GAGVSQSPSNKVTEKGKDVELRCDPISGHTALYWYRQSLGQGLEFLIYFQGNSAPDKSGLPSDRFSAERTGGSVSTLTIQRTQQEDSAVYLCASRTTEGLAGVWPFTDTQYFGPGTRLTVL.

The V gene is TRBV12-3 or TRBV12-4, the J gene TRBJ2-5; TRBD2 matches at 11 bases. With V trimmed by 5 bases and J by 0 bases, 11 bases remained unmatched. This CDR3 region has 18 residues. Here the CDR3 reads CASSPPGTSGTYQETQYF. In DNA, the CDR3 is TGTGCCAGCAGTCCCCCCGGGACTAGCGGCACTTACCAAGAGACCCAGTACTTC.

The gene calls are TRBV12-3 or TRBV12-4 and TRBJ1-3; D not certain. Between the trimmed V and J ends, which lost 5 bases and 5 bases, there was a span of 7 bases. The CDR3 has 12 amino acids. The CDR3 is CASSPDRNTIYF. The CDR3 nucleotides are TGTGCCAGCAGTCCTGACAGAAACACCATATATTTT.

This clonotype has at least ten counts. Written as DNA, the CDR3 is TGTGCCAGCAGCGCACTGACAGGGAGTGAAAAACTGTTTTTT. This codes for CASSALTGSEKLFF. The rearrangement joins TRBV9 to TRBJ1-4; 7 positions agree with TRBD1. This CDR3 spans 14 amino acids. V lost 3 bases and J lost 7; bases outside the gene matches: 6. Germline V CDR1 and CDR2: SGDLS, YYNGEE. The full variable domain, rest sourced from reference TRBV9 and TRBJ1-4, is DSGVTQTPKHLITATGQRVTLRCSPRSGDLSVYWYQQSLDQGLQFLIQYYNGEERAKGNILERFSAQQFPDLHSELNLSSLELGDSALYFCASSALTGSEKLFFGSGTQLSVL.

The CDR3 protein is CASSLSTLRYNEQFF. The CDR3 nucleotides read TGTGCCAGCAGTTTATCGACCCTGCGGTACAATGAGCAGTTCTTC. This sequence joins TRBV28 and TRBJ2-1; D ambiguous. CDR3 length equals 15 residues. V dropped 1 base and J dropped 4 bases, with 11 bases sitting between them. Germline V gene lookup returns CDR1 MDHEN and CDR2 SYDVKM.

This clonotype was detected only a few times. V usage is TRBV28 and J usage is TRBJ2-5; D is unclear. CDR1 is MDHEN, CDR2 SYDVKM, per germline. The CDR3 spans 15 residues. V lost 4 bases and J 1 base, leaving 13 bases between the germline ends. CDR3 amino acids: CASSSHTLTQETQYF. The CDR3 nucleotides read TGTGCCAGCAGTTCACACACTCTTACCCAAGAGACCCAGTACTTC.

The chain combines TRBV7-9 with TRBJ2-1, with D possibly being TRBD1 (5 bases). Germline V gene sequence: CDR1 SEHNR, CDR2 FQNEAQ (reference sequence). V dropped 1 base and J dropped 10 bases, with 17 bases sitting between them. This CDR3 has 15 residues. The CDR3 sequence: CASSLDQGRGEEQFF. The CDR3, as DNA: TGTGCCAGCAGCTTAGACCAGGGCAGAGGAGAAGAGCAGTTCTTC.

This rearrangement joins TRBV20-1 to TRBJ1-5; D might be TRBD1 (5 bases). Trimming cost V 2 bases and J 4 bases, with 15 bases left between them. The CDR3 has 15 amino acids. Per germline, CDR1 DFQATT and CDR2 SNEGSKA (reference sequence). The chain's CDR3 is CSARRGAAENQPQHF. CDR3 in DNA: TGCAGTGCTAGAAGAGGGGCCGCGGAAAATCAGCCCCAGCATTTT.

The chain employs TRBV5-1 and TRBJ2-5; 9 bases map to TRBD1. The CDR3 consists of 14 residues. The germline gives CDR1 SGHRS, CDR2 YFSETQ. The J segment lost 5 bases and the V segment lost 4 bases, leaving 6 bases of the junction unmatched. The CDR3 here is CASSPRQGEETQYF. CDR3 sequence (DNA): TGCGCCAGCAGCCCACGACAGGGGGAGGAGACCCAGTACTTC.

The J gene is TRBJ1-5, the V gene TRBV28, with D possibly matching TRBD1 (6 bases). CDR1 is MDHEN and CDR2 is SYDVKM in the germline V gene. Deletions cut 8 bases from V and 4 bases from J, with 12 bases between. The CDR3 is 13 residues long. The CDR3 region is CASYRAPNQPQHF. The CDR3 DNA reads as TGTGCCAGCTACAGGGCTCCAAATCAGCCCCAGCATTTT.

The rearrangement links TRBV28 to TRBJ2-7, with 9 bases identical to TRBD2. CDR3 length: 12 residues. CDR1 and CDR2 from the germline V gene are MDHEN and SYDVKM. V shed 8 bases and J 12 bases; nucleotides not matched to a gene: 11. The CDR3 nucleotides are TGTGCCAGCGAGCTAGCGGGAAGGGGAAGGTACTTC. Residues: CASELAGRGRYF.

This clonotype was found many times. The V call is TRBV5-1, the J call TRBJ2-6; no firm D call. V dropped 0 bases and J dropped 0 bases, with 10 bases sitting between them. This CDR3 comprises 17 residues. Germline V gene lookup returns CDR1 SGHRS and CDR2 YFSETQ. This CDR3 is CASSLGGSNSGANVLTF. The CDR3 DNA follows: TGCGCCAGCAGCTTGGGTGGCAGCAACTCTGGGGCCAACGTCCTGACTTTC. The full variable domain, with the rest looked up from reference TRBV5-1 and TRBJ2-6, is KAGVTQTPRYLIKTRGQQVTLSCSPISGHRSVSWYQQTPGQGLQFLFEYFSETQRNKGNFPGRFSGRQFSNSRSEMNVSTLELGDSALYLCASSLGGSNSGANVLTFGAGSRLTVL.

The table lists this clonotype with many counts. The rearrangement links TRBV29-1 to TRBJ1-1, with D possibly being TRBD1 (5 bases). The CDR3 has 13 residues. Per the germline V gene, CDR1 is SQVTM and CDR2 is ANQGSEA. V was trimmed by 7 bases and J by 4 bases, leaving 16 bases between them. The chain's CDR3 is CSATTGPGTEAFF. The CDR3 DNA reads TGCAGCGCAACGACGGGGCCGGGCACTGAAGCTTTCTTT.

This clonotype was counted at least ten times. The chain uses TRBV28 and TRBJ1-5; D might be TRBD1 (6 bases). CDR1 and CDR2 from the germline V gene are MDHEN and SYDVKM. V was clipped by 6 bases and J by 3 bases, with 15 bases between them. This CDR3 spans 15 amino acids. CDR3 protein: CASRLQGGYNQPQHF. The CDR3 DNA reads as TGTGCCAGCAGACTCCAAGGGGGGTACAATCAGCCCCAGCATTTT.

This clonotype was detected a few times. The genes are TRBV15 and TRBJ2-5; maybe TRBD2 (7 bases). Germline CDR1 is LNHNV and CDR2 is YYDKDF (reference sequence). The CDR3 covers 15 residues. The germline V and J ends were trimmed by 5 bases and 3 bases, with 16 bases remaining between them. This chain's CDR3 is CATSGGAREEETQYF. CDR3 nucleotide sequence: TGTGCCACCAGCGGGGGGGCCCGAGAGGAAGAGACCCAGTACTTC.

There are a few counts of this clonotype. DNA for the CDR3: TGCAGTGCTAGTGACCGAGGGCCCCAGCATTTT. This codes for CSASDRGPQHF. The J gene is TRBJ1-5, the V gene TRBV20-1; D is unresolved. Looked up from germline, CDR1 is DFQATT and CDR2 is SNEGSKA (reference sequence). This CDR3 comprises 11 residues. With 3 bases removed from V and 9 bases from J, the gap between germline ends came to 9 bases.

CDR3 amino acids: CASSLVPMGAYEQYF. For the CDR3, the DNA is TGTGCCAGCAGCTTAGTACCGATGGGGGCCTACGAGCAGTACTTC. The chain carries TRBV7-9 and TRBJ2-7; D may be TRBD1 or TRBD2 (5 bases each). The V end was cut by 1 base, the J end by 2 bases, with 12 bases between. The CDR3 loop spans 15 amino acids. Germline loops: CDR1 SEHNR, CDR2 FQNEAQ (reference sequence).

The CDR3 protein is CASSPESGQQETQYF. In nucleotides, the CDR3 is TGTGCCAGCTCACCAGAGTCAGGACAACAAGAGACCCAGTACTTC. The rearrangement uses TRBV18 and TRBJ2-5, with D perhaps TRBD1 (5 bases). Between the trimmed V and J ends, which lost 2 bases and 2 bases, there was a span of 12 bases. Germline V gives CDR1 KGHSH, CDR2 LQKENI. The CDR3 extends over 15 amino acids.

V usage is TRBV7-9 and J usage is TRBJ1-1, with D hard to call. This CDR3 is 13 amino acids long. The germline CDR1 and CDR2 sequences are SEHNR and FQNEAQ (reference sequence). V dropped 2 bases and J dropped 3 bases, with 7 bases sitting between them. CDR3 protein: CASSLSRDTEAFF. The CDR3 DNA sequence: TGTGCCAGCAGCTTATCGAGGGACACTGAAGCTTTCTTT.

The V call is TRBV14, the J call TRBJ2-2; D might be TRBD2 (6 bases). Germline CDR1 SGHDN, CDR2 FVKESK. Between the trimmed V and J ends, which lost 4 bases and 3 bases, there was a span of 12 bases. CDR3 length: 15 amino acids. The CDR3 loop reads CASSPGLSYTGELFF. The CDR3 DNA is TGTGCCAGCAGCCCGGGACTGTCATACACCGGGGAGCTGTTTTTT.

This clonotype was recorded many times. CDR3 amino acids: CASSPAGRGPTEQFF. The CDR3 coding sequence is TGTGCCAGCAGCCCCGCGGGCAGGGGCCCCACTGAGCAGTTCTTC. V and J are TRBV14 and TRBJ2-1; D is possibly TRBD1 (6 bases). V dropped 4 bases and J dropped 9 bases, with 19 bases sitting between them. The CDR3 runs 15 residues. The V gene's germline CDR1 is SGHDN and CDR2 FVKESK.

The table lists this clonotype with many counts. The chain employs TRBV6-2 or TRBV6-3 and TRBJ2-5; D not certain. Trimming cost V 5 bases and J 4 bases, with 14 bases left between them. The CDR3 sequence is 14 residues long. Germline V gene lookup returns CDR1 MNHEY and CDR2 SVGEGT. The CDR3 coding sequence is TGTGCCAGCAGTCAGCAACTCATCGGAGAGACCCAGTACTTC. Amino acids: CASSQQLIGETQYF.

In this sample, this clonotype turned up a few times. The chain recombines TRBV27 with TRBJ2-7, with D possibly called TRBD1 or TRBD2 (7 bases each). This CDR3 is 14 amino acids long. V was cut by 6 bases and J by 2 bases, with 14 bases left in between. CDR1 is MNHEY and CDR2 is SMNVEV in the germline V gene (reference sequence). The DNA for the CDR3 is TGTGCCAGCAGACAGACAGGGACTACCTACGAGCAGTACTTC. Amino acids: CASRQTGTTYEQYF.

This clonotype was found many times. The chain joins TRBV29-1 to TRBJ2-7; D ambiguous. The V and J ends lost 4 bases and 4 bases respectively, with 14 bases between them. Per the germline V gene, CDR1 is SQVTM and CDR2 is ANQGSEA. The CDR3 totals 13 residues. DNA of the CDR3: TGCAGCGTTGTCGTCGGCCGATGGTACGAGCAGTACTTC. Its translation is CSVVVGRWYEQYF.

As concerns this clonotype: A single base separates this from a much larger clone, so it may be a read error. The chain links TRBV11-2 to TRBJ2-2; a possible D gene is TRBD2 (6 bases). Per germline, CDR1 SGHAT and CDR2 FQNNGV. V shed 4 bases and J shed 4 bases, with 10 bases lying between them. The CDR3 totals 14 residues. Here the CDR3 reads CASSSGLFTGELFF. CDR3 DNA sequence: TGTGCCAGCAGCTCGGGACTGTTCACCGGGGAGCTGTTTTTT.